These 14 T cell receptor beta chains were sequenced from one sample in a study of metastatic and nonmetastatic thyroid tumors. No treatment of any kind had been given to any patient before thyroid surgery. TCRdb redid the clone calls on the PCR reads using MiXCR. The data hold 7,700 or so clones, with around 30% observed a single time. The sample comprised adjacent normal tissue. All receptors come from a male donor with papillary thyroid cancer or a benign thyroid nodule (not recorded which). Some clones in this sample may be carry-over from other donors' samples.

As for this clone: This may stem from a read error, because a much larger clone lies one nucleotide away. This chain uses TRBV20-1 with TRBJ2-5, with TRBD1 as a possible D gene (6 bases). The V gene's germline CDR1 is DFQATT and CDR2 SNEGSKA (reference sequence). The CDR3 runs to 13 residues. The CDR3 DNA sequence: TGCATTGTTCCCGGGACATTGGTTGAGACCCAGTACTTC. Translated: CIVPGTLVETQYF.

This clone was seen only a few times. CDR3 nucleotides: TGTGCCAGCAGTGGGGGGCAGGGTAGAACCAATGAGCAGTTCTTC. Protein product: CASSGGQGRTNEQFF. The chain links TRBV6-1 to TRBJ2-1, with D perhaps TRBD1 (6 bases). This CDR3 has 15 residues. The V gene lost 4 bases and the J gene lost 6 bases, with 16 bases spanning the gap. The germline gives CDR1 MNHNS, CDR2 SASEGT.

By frequency in the sample, this clone is medium-sized. J is TRBJ2-3 and V is TRBV12-3 or TRBV12-4, with D unresolved. The CDR3 runs 13 residues. Between the trimmed V and J ends, which lost 5 bases and 2 bases, there was a span of 8 bases. CDR3 sequence reads: CASSPRVTDTQYF. CDR3 coding DNA: TGTGCCAGCAGTCCTCGGGTCACAGATACGCAGTATTTT.

This sequence joins TRBV7-9 and TRBJ1-5, with no clear D. The CDR3 has 12 amino acids. Per the germline V gene, CDR1 is SEHNR and CDR2 is FQNEAQ (reference sequence). Trimming shortened V by 7 bases and J by 6 bases, and 10 bases separated the two germline ends. The chain's CDR3 is CASIDGCQPQHF. Written as DNA, the CDR3 is TGTGCCAGCATCGACGGGTGTCAGCCCCAGCATTTT.

The genes are TRBV20-1 and TRBJ1-2, with D uncertain. The ends were cut back, 0 bases at V and 2 bases at J, with 19 bases in the middle. This CDR3 is built from 17 residues. Germline CDR1 reads DFQATT; CDR2 reads SNEGSKA (reference sequence). The CDR3 DNA sequence: TGCAGTGCTAGAGATTCTACCACCGACGACCAAAACTATGGCTACACCTTC. Protein product: CSARDSTTDDQNYGYTF.

This clone was observed many times. The chain carries TRBV5-5 and TRBJ2-1, with D hard to call. Germline loops: CDR1 SGHKS, CDR2 YYEKEE (reference sequence). The CDR3 is 15 amino acids. V was trimmed by 4 bases and J by 0 bases, leaving 11 bases between them. The CDR3 DNA reads as TGTGCCAGCAGCCCTCTGTGGGGCTCCTACAATGAGCAGTTCTTC. Translating gives CASSPLWGSYNEQFF.

By sample fraction, this clone is medium-sized. The CDR3 spells CASSRGQGSSGANVLTF. The CDR3 region has the DNA TGTGCCAGCAGCCGGGGGCAGGGGAGCTCTGGGGCCAACGTCCTGACTTTC. The rearrangement joins TRBV7-2 to TRBJ2-6; D assignment may be TRBD1 or TRBD2 (6 bases each). Trimming removed 5 bases at V and 0 bases at J, with 14 bases between. The CDR3 sequence is 17 residues long. Germline-derived CDR1 and CDR2 are SGHTA and FQGNSA. Using reference TRBV7-2 and TRBJ2-6 for the parts outside the CDR3, the full variable domain is GAGVSQSPSNKVTEKGKDVELRCDPISGHTALYWYRQSLGQGLEFLIYFQGNSAPDKSGLPSDRFSAERTGGSVSTLTIQRTQQEDSAVYLCASSRGQGSSGANVLTFGAGSRLTVL.

This clone has just a few counts. The gene calls are TRBV20-1 and TRBJ2-1; 12 positions match TRBD2. Germline CDR1 DFQATT, CDR2 SNEGSKA (reference sequence). The CDR3 consists of 14 residues. J was trimmed by 4 bases and V by 6 bases; bases with no gene match: 4. The CDR3 DNA sequence: TGCAGTGCGATAACTAGCGGGGGGTACAATGAGCAGTTCTTC. It translates to CSAITSGGYNEQFF.

The chain is built from TRBV2 and TRBJ1-1; D unclear. The CDR3 loop spans 15 amino acids. Per germline, CDR1 SNHLY and CDR2 FYNNEI. The V gene lost 6 bases and the J gene lost 0 bases, with 14 bases spanning the gap. The CDR3 nucleotides read TGTGCCAGCAGAATCTTCAGCGAACTGAACACTGAAGCTTTCTTT. It codes for CASRIFSELNTEAFF.

This clone was counted ten times or more. This chain connects TRBV5-1 to TRBJ2-1, with 11 bases aligning to TRBD2. CDR1 and CDR2 (germline): SGHRS, YFSETQ. The J segment lost 8 bases and the V segment lost 4 bases, leaving 8 bases of the junction unmatched. CDR3 length: 15 residues. DNA of the CDR3: TGCGCCAGCAGCCCCATAGCGGGAGGGCCTCATGAGCAGTTCTTC. It codes for CASSPIAGGPHEQFF.

This chain uses TRBV29-1 with TRBJ2-1, with D unclear. CDR1 is SQVTM and CDR2 is ANQGSEA in the germline V gene. The V and J ends lost 6 bases and 7 bases respectively, with 13 bases between them. The CDR3 extends over 12 amino acids. CDR3 bases: TGCAGCGTACTACCCCGGGTGAATGAGCAGTTCTTC. It is translated as CSVLPRVNEQFF.

This clone was observed a few times. This chain uses TRBV27 with TRBJ1-6, with D possibly matching TRBD1 (5 bases). The CDR3 extends over 14 amino acids. V gave up 6 bases and J gave up 2 bases, with 8 bases separating them. Germline loops: CDR1 MNHEY, CDR2 SMNVEV (reference sequence). The CDR3 DNA follows: TGTGCCAGCAGAGGGGCTACCTATAATTCACCCCTCCACTTT. As protein: CASRGATYNSPLHF.

The chain couples TRBV28 to TRBJ1-5; D is unclear. Germline V gives CDR1 MDHEN, CDR2 SYDVKM. The CDR3 totals 15 residues. In DNA form, the CDR3 reads TGTGGGTGCAGTTTATCTCGGGCAAGCAATCAGCCCCAGCATTTT. Translating gives CGCSLSRASNQPQHF.

This clone was counted a few times. The chain is built from TRBV6-1 and TRBJ1-2; maybe TRBD1 (6 bases). Trimming pared 11 bases from V and 2 bases from J, leaving 12 bases between. Germline lookup yields CDR1 MNHNS and CDR2 SASEGT. The CDR3 extends over 12 amino acids. The DNA of the CDR3 is TGTGCCGTTGGGGGGCTGAACTATGGCTACACCTTC. Its protein is CAVGGLNYGYTF.